This T cell receptor (beta chain) is from a study of blood T cell repertoires in COVID-19 (dated by TCRdb to about 2020). Regarding the research as a whole: The collaborator samples originated in the United States, Italy and Spain and spanned the acute and convalescent phases of COVID-19. HLA class I and class II types, where available, came from metadata supplied by the sample provider rather than from assay-based typing. The dataset comprised deeply sampled blood TCRbeta repertoires from subjects exposed to, actively infected with, or recovered from COVID-19. The repertoires were released in a freely available public database intended as a resource for research on the immune response to SARS-CoV-2. A de-identified subject ID, COVID-19 status, age in years and sex were almost always included in the sample metadata. Samples came from the ongoing ImmuneRACE study (first 160 participants) plus 1,254 subjects from 6 global collaborators. The prospective study material was composed of cDNA or gDNA derived from T cells, B-cell-depleted T cells, or PBMCs.

For this chain, trimming is 4 bases at the V end and 0 bases at the J end, and the number of junction bases without a gene match is 3. CDR1 SGHRS and CDR2 YFSETQ are derived from the germline V gene. Counted from cysteine to phenylalanine, this CDR3 has 14 amino acids. This entry keeps only the CDR3 DNA: 42 bases, framed from base 1. The paper as a whole reports these results and caveats: The quantity of clinical and demographic metadata differed by source and by participant and was supplied without curation.

Worth noting for this clone: Its antigen has not been determined. Base-call qualities are not available, and no considerably larger clone is one nucleotide away. Other DNA sequences of this sample code for an identical CDR3.

Participants in the prospective study were aged roughly 18 to 89 years, lived in about two dozen United States geographic areas, and enrolled through a virtual design. In the prospective study, cohorts were assigned on the basis of participant-reported clinical history obtained from a screening survey and a study questionnaire. Recovered participants in ImmuneRACE Cohort 3 were defined by two consecutive negative NP/OP PCR tests, clearance by a healthcare professional, or resolution of symptoms. Each participant in the prospective study had whole blood, serum and a nasopharyngeal or oropharyngeal swab collected by mobile phlebotomists. Participants in the prospective study had the option to provide additional blood draws and questionnaires over a roughly 2-month period. Prospective study blood samples were shipped either frozen or at room temperature before DNA extraction. TCRbeta CDR3 regions were amplified from genomic DNA by means of the immunoSEQ Assay, a bias-controlled multiplex PCR. The paper's data handling went like this. Nucleated cell counts per sample were estimated from amplification of reference gene primers within the assay. To quantify the absolute abundance of each unique TCRbeta CDR3 rearrangement, sequence reads were collapsed and filtered. For each sample, productive Simpson clonality was calculated as the square root of Simpson's diversity index over productive rearrangements. TCRdb carries this immuneACCESS record with in-frame sequences only. Its versions omit some clonotypes, under half of them owing to an unresolved V gene in the studies checked, with the rest unexplained. The DNA was the basis for D and trimming; V, J and clone size are from that table. The sample table shows roughly 200,000 clones, and around 83% are seen once. The top ten hold 6.2% of the sample.

The chain couples TRBV5-1 to TRBJ2-7, with 8 bases matching TRBD1. The sample consisted of PBMCs or T cells enriched from blood (not recorded which). This TCR derives from a man aged 40-49 years who had recovered from COVID-19. The sequenced DNA is TGCGCCAGCAGCCTTGGACAGGGCTCCTACGAGCAGTACTTC. This sequence encodes CASSLGQGSYEQYF.